This TCR beta chain was observed in a study of graft-versus-host responses after intestinal transplantation. Overall study: Every transplant recipient was induced with anti-thymocyte globulin, then maintained on tacrolimus and steroids for 2 to 4 years. General study points: Some GvH clones appeared in ileal mucosa or blood before recipient bone marrow.

Sequenced by immunoSEQ multiplex PCR; TCRdb stores in-frame clones only, minus some. The top ten hold roughly 2% of the sample, which has roughly 25,000 clones, over 90% seen once. With respect to this clone: Its antigen is not known.

The CDR3 is made up of 15 amino acids. The ends were cut back, 3 bases at V and 0 bases at J, with 12 bases in the middle. Germline-derived CDR1 and CDR2 are SQVTM and ANQGSEA. The sequences come from PBMCs, collected roughly 41 days after intestinal transplant. The receptor was isolated from a human patient who received an intestinal transplant, so some T cells may come from the graft donor. The chain has TRBV29-1 and TRBJ2-1; D may be TRBD1 or TRBD2 (5 bases each). This chain's CDR3 is CSVEDRDGSYNEQFF. The CDR3 nucleotides are TGCAGCGTTGAGGACCGGGACGGCTCCTACAATGAGCAGTTCTTC.